This T cell receptor (beta chain) was obtained from a study of monozygotic twins with inflammatory bowel disease. From its re-call of the 5' RACE reads, TCRdb lists each CDR3 protein once, without DNA. This sample's table reports some 450,000 distinct CDR3 sequences. The CDR3 loop spans 13 amino acids. The germline CDR1 and CDR2 sequences are MNHEY and SMNVEV (reference sequence). The sequencing input was blood. V and J are TRBV27 and TRBJ2-7. The clonotype originates from a human donor with ulcerative colitis or Crohn's disease, or a healthy co-twin of an affected twin (not recorded which). CDR3 amino acids: CASSSVGPYEQYF.